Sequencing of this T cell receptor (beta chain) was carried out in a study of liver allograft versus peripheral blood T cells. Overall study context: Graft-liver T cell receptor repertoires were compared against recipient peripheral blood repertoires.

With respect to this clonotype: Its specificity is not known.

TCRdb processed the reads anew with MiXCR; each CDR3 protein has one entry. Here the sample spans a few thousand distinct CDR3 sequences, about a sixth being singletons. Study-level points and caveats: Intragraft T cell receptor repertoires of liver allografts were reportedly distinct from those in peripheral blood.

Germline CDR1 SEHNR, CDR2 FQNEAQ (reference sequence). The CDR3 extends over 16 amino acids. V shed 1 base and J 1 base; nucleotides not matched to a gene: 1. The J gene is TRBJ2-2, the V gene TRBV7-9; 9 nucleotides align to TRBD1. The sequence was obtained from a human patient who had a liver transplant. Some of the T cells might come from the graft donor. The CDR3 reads CASSLGDRVNTGELFF. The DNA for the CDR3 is TGTGCCAGCAGCTTAGGGGACAGGGTGAACACCGGGGAGCTGTTTTTT.